One and the same sample provided the 19 T cell receptor beta chains below, sequenced in a study of T cells in Graves' hyperthyroidism and ophthalmopathy. RNA transcripts provided the source from which TCR beta CDR3 regions were amplified. In the first-round RT-PCR of the TCR CDR3, the HTBI primer set was used. Each CDR3 protein is one row after TCRdb ran MiXCR on the multiplex PCR reads. The sample includes hundreds of thousands of distinct CDR3 sequences, roughly 15% seen only once; the top ten take 3.5% to 4.5%. Sample: blood. Receptors originate from a woman aged 35 to 49 with Graves' ophthalmopathy.

The CDR3 region has the DNA TGCAGTGCTAGAGCTTTCGGCAATCAGCCCCAGCATTTT. Residues: CSARAFGNQPQHF. This chain connects TRBV20-1 to TRBJ1-5; no reliable D call. V lost 1 base to trimming and J lost 2 bases, with 6 bases between them. The CDR3 totals 13 residues. Per the germline V gene, CDR1 is DFQATT and CDR2 is SNEGSKA (reference sequence).

This chain joins TRBV29-1 and TRBJ1-1, with a possible D match to TRBD1 (5 bases). The CDR3 is made up of 13 amino acids. The ends were cut back, 5 bases at V and 6 bases at J, with 16 bases in the middle. CDR1 is SQVTM, CDR2 ANQGSEA, per germline. The CDR3 bases are TGCAGCGTTACCCCGGGGGGGGTGCCTGAAGCTTTCTTT. Amino acid sequence: CSVTPGGVPEAFF.

This clonotype was counted at least ten times. The V call is TRBV25-1, the J call TRBJ2-5, with D possibly TRBD1 on 6 matching bases. The CDR3 extends over 14 amino acids. With 4 bases removed from V and 0 bases from J, the gap between germline ends came to 9 bases. CDR1 and CDR2 from the germline V gene are MGHDK and SYGVNS. CDR3 amino acids: CASSGDTDQETQYF. The CDR3 region has the DNA TGTGCCAGCAGTGGGGACACCGACCAAGAGACCCAGTACTTC.

This clonotype was seen repeatedly, ten times or more. The J gene is TRBJ2-4, the V gene TRBV5-1, with a weak D call TRBD2 (6 bases). Germline V gene sequence: CDR1 SGHRS, CDR2 YFSETQ. There are 14 residues in the CDR3. V gave up 2 bases and J gave up 9 bases, with 15 bases separating them. The CDR3 loop is CASSFASAQFIQYF. Here the CDR3 DNA reads TGCGCCAGCAGCTTTGCTAGCGCACAATTCATTCAGTACTTC.

This clonotype was detected only once. A much bigger clone sits one base away, suggesting this may be a read error. The V call is TRBV11-2, the J call TRBJ2-5, with D hard to call. V was clipped by 0 bases and J by 0 bases, with 5 bases between them. The CDR3 totals 14 residues. Germline lookup yields CDR1 SGHAT and CDR2 FQNNGV. CDR3 protein: CASSLEPHQETQYF. In nucleotides, the CDR3 is TGTGCCAGCAGCTTAGAACCTCACCAAGAGACCCAGTACTTC.

This clonotype was counted ten times or more. In DNA, the CDR3 is TGTGCCAGCAGTCGTAGCGGGACTCCCGAGACCCAGTACTTC. Its translation: CASSRSGTPETQYF. The rearrangement joins TRBV12-3 or TRBV12-4 to TRBJ2-5; 8 nucleotides match TRBD2. CDR3 length: 14 residues. V shed 5 bases and J 5 bases; nucleotides not matched to a gene: 7.

This clonotype came up a few times. The genes are TRBV3-1 and TRBJ2-5, with D maybe TRBD2 (6 bases). The length of the CDR3 is 15 residues. Trimming stripped 0 bases from V and 4 bases from J, with 12 bases between. CDR1 and CDR2 from the germline V gene are LGHDT and YNNKEL (reference sequence). CDR3 sequence reads: CASSQEGTGRETQYF. As DNA, the CDR3 is TGTGCCAGCAGCCAAGAGGGGACTGGACGAGAGACCCAGTACTTC.

The chain links TRBV30 to TRBJ1-2; D is possibly TRBD1 (6 bases). CDR1 and CDR2 (germline): GTSNPN, SVGIG (reference sequence). CDR3 length equals 13 residues. The V gene lost 4 bases and the J gene lost 6 bases, with 15 bases spanning the gap. The CDR3 loop reads CAWTAGGGHGYTF. In nucleotides, the CDR3 is TGTGCCTGGACCGCAGGTGGGGGGCATGGCTACACCTTC.

This clonotype was observed at least ten times. V and J are TRBV19 and TRBJ1-2; D unresolved. The V gene lost 6 bases and the J gene lost 4 bases, with 15 bases spanning the gap. CDR1 is LNHDA and CDR2 is SQIVND in the germline V gene (reference sequence). The CDR3 totals 14 residues. CDR3 nucleotide sequence: TGTGCCAGTAGCCTGGGCGAGCCCCTCTATGGCTACACCTTC. Its protein is CASSLGEPLYGYTF. The whole variable domain, remainder taken from reference TRBV19 and TRBJ1-2, is DGGITQSPKYLFRKEGQNVTLSCEQNLNHDAMYWYRQDPGQGLRLIYYSQIVNDFQKGDIAEGYSVSREKKESFPLTVTSAQKNPTAFYLCASSLGEPLYGYTFGSGTRLTVV.

This clonotype was observed many times. This chain connects TRBV6-2 or TRBV6-3 to TRBJ2-7; D not resolved. This CDR3 comprises 13 residues. CDR1 and CDR2 from the germline V gene are MNHEY and SVGEGT. V was trimmed by 0 bases and J by 3 bases, leaving 6 bases between them. Here the CDR3 reads CASSYSKFYEQYF. CDR3 in DNA: TGTGCCAGCAGTTACTCGAAATTCTACGAGCAGTACTTC.

This clonotype was picked up many times. The rearrangement links TRBV12-3 or TRBV12-4 to TRBJ2-2; D gene ambiguous. The CDR3 loop spans 15 amino acids. V was shortened by 4 bases and J by 3 bases, with 12 bases between the two germline ends. The CDR3 loop reads CASSSPRDYTGELFF. The CDR3 DNA sequence: TGTGCCAGCAGTTCCCCTAGAGACTACACCGGGGAGCTGTTTTTT.

This clonotype came up many times. This chain connects TRBV19 to TRBJ1-1; D not resolved. From germline, CDR1 is LNHDA and CDR2 SQIVND (reference sequence). V was trimmed by 0 bases and J by 3 bases, leaving 11 bases between them. The CDR3 sequence is 15 residues long. In DNA, the CDR3 is TGTGCCAGTAGTATAGAGGCTCGGATGTACACTGAAGCTTTCTTT. It specifies CASSIEARMYTEAFF. The whole variable domain, filled in from reference TRBV19 and TRBJ1-1, reads DGGITQSPKYLFRKEGQNVTLSCEQNLNHDAMYWYRQDPGQGLRLIYYSQIVNDFQKGDIAEGYSVSREKKESFPLTVTSAQKNPTAFYLCASSIEARMYTEAFFGQGTRLTVV.

About this clonotype itself: This sequence may be a read error, since a much larger clone differs from it by one base. V usage is TRBV7-9 and J usage is TRBJ2-5; D gene unclear. Germline lookup yields CDR1 SEHNR and CDR2 FQNEAQ (reference sequence). V lost 5 bases, J lost 6 bases, and 19 bases lay in between. The CDR3 consists of 15 residues. CDR3 DNA sequence: TGTGCCAGCAGCCCCTTAACCGGAGAATGGAAGACCCAGTACTTC. Its translation is CASSPLTGEWKTQYF.

This clonotype has a count of ten or more. This chain connects TRBV6-2 or TRBV6-3 to TRBJ1-1; D is unclear. The CDR3 is 14 residues long. Trimming stripped 7 bases from V and 1 base from J, with 13 bases between. The germline gives CDR1 MNHEY, CDR2 SVGEGT. CDR3 sequence (DNA): TGTGCCAGCACCAAAAGATGGGGGAACACTGAAGCTTTCTTT. It translates to CASTKRWGNTEAFF.

This clonotype came up many times. The rearrangement links TRBV24-1 to TRBJ1-2, with D possibly being TRBD1 (5 bases). V shed 5 bases and J shed 3 bases, with 12 bases lying between them. This CDR3 region has 14 residues. Germline CDR1 is KGHDR and CDR2 is SFDVKD. CDR3: CATSGWGTDYGYTF. CDR3 in DNA: TGTGCCACCAGTGGCTGGGGGACCGACTATGGCTACACCTTC.

The chain couples TRBV14 to TRBJ1-2; tentatively, D is TRBD1 (5 bases). This CDR3 region has 13 residues. Trimming cost V 5 bases and J 8 bases, with 15 bases left between them. Germline V gene data show CDR1 as SGHDN and CDR2 as FVKESK. The CDR3: CASSALWGEGYTF. CDR3 DNA: TGTGCCAGCAGCGCGCTGTGGGGGGAGGGCTACACCTTC.

Regarding this clonotype: A much larger clone differs from this one at a single base, so this may be a read error. In nucleotides, the CDR3 is TGTGCCAGCAGTTTACGGATTACCGACTACGAGCAGTACTTC. Translating it yields CASSLRITDYEQYF. The rearrangement links TRBV28 to TRBJ2-7; D ambiguous. The CDR3 extends over 14 amino acids. Trimming cost V 2 bases and J 3 bases, with 11 bases left between them. Germline V CDR1 and CDR2: MDHEN, SYDVKM.

The sample holds many counts of this clonotype. The rearrangement links TRBV28 to TRBJ1-1, with D uncertain. CDR1 is MDHEN, CDR2 SYDVKM, per germline. The CDR3 contains 11 residues. V was cut by 7 bases and J by 4 bases, with 7 bases left in between. CDR3 nucleotides: TGTGCCAGCATTGGGAGCACTGAAGCTTTCTTT. It is translated as CASIGSTEAFF.

This clonotype was detected ten times or more. The chain has TRBV4-1 and TRBJ2-5, with D tentatively TRBD1 or TRBD2 (5 bases each). CDR1 MGHRA and CDR2 YSYEKL come from the germline V gene. V was trimmed by 3 bases and J by 1 base, leaving 15 bases between them. The CDR3 consists of 16 residues. The CDR3 loop reads CASSQNSHGAQETQYF. In DNA, the CDR3 is TGCGCCAGCAGCCAGAATTCCCACGGGGCCCAAGAGACCCAGTACTTC.